Below are 27 T cell receptor beta chains sequenced from a single sample in a study of T cells in tumors after PD-1 blockade. Libraries were prepared by immunoSEQ multiplex PCR; TCRdb keeps only in-frame clonotypes and omits some of them. The sample lists roughly 50,000 clones; over 70% were seen once. Sequenced here: PBMCs, sampled before anti-PD-1 treatment. The receptors were sampled from a human donor with basal cell carcinoma.

This chain's CDR3 is CASSRGGLAGLITRNEQFF. The CDR3 bases are TGTGCCAGCAGCAGGGGGGGACTAGCGGGGCTTATAACTCGGAATGAGCAGTTCTTC. The chain uses TRBV5-4 and TRBJ2-1, with TRBD2 matching over 13 bases. CDR1 SGHNT and CDR2 YYREEE come from the germline V gene (reference sequence). V was pared by 4 bases and J by 7 bases, with 17 bases of the junction left unmatched. This CDR3 spans 19 amino acids.

This clone was recorded a few times. This chain connects TRBV29-1 to TRBJ2-7; a weak D match, TRBD1 (6 bases). The germline V gene has CDR1 SQVTM and CDR2 ANQGSEA. Trimming shortened V by 1 base and J by 3 bases, and 10 bases separated the two germline ends. The CDR3 covers 13 residues. This chain's CDR3 is CSVEAQQGYEQYF. CDR3 in DNA: TGCAGCGTTGAAGCCCAACAGGGCTACGAGCAGTACTTC.

This clone was observed once. As the CDR3 is not closed by the conserved phenylalanine or tryptophan, this likely results from a read error. It is unclear where the CDR3 begins or ends on the DNA, so no DNA is shown, and the CDR3 is as TCRdb lists it. The chain recombines TRBV20-1 with TRBJ1-4. Germline V CDR1 and CDR2: DFQATT, SNEGSKA (reference sequence). The CDR3 is 11 residues long, ends included. The CDR3 loop reads CSASPTDRRLC.

This clone was counted only a few times. This chain joins TRBV5-4 and TRBJ1-2; D uncertain. Germline values: CDR1 SGHNT, CDR2 YYREEE (reference sequence). CDR3 length: 15 amino acids. The V end was cut by 3 bases, the J end by 2 bases, with 14 bases between. CDR3 in amino acids: CASSSMTDGNYGYTF. CDR3 DNA: TGTGCCAGCAGCTCCATGACGGACGGAAACTATGGCTACACCTTC.

CDR3 residues: CASSAGQFQPQHF. CDR3 DNA: TGTGCCAGCAGCGCGGGACAGTTTCAGCCCCAGCATTTT. V is TRBV6-4 and J is TRBJ1-5; 7 nucleotides agree with TRBD1. Germline CDR1 MRHNA, CDR2 SNTAGT. V gave up 6 bases and J gave up 6 bases; unmatched junction bases: 5. The CDR3 contains 13 residues.

The chain's CDR3 is CASHSGALNTEAFF. In nucleotides, the CDR3 is TGCGCCAGTCATTCGGGTGCCCTGAACACTGAAGCTTTCTTT. This rearrangement joins TRBV10-2 to TRBJ1-1; D uncertain. The V end was cut by 9 bases, the J end by 0 bases, with 14 bases between. The CDR3 has 14 residues. The V gene's germline CDR1 is WSHSY and CDR2 SAAADI.

The chain employs TRBV9 and TRBJ1-2; tentatively, D is TRBD1 (6 bases). The ends were cut back, 0 bases at V and 5 bases at J, with 11 bases in the middle. The CDR3 is made up of 14 amino acids. The germline CDR1 and CDR2 sequences are SGDLS and YYNGEE. The CDR3, as DNA: TGTGCCAGCAGCGTAGCACAGGGAGGATATGGCTACACCTTC. Its translation is CASSVAQGGYGYTF. The entire variable domain, with the rest obtained from reference TRBV9 and TRBJ1-2, is as follows: DSGVTQTPKHLITATGQRVTLRCSPRSGDLSVYWYQQSLDQGLQFLIQYYNGEERAKGNILERFSAQQFPDLHSELNLSSLELGDSALYFCASSVAQGGYGYTFGSGTRLTVV.

The genes are TRBV28 and TRBJ1-6, with unresolved D. The CDR3 loop spans 13 amino acids. The V gene's germline CDR1 is MDHEN and CDR2 SYDVKM. The V end was cut by 3 bases, the J end by 5 bases, with 5 bases between. CDR3 coding DNA: TGTGCCAGCAGTTTGTCAGATAATTCACCCCTCCACTTT. Its translation: CASSLSDNSPLHF. Supplemented by reference TRBV28 and TRBJ1-6, the full variable domain reads DVKVTQSSRYLVKRTGEKVFLECVQDMDHENMFWYRQDPGLGLRLIYFSYDVKMKEKGDIPEGYSVSREKKERFSLILESASTNQTSMYLCASSLSDNSPLHFGNGTRLTVT.

The chain links TRBV10-3 to TRBJ2-5; the D is unclear. The CDR3 is made up of 14 amino acids. The V end lost 10 bases, the J end lost 4 bases, and 19 bases lay between the germline ends. In germline, CDR1 is ENHRY, CDR2 SYGVKD. For the CDR3, the DNA is TGTGCCAGCCTCTCCGGCCCCCAGGCAGAGACCCAGTACTTC. Translated, it gives CASLSGPQAETQYF.

V and J are TRBV7-9 and TRBJ2-3; perhaps TRBD1 as D (6 bases). The V gene lost 2 bases and the J gene lost 1 base, with 13 bases spanning the gap. CDR3 length: 16 residues. Germline loops: CDR1 SEHNR, CDR2 FQNEAQ (reference sequence). This CDR3 is CASSLLQGFGTDTQYF. In DNA, the CDR3 is TGTGCCAGCAGCTTATTGCAGGGGTTTGGCACAGATACGCAGTATTTT. The variable domain in full, with the rest retrieved from reference TRBV7-9 and TRBJ2-3, is DTGVSQNPRHKITKRGQNVTFRCDPISEHNRLYWYRQTLGQGPEFLTYFQNEAQLEKSRLLSDRFSAERPKGSFSTLEIQRTEQGDSAMYLCASSLLQGFGTDTQYFGPGTRLTVL.

This rearrangement joins TRBV4-1 to TRBJ1-5, with 7 bases fitting TRBD1. The length of the CDR3 is 15 residues. With 3 bases clipped from V and 4 bases from J, the junction kept 6 bases outside the gene matches. Germline values: CDR1 MGHRA, CDR2 YSYEKL. Here the CDR3 DNA reads TGCGCCAGCAGCCAGGTCGGGACAGCTAATCAGCCCCAGCATTTT. Amino acid sequence: CASSQVGTANQPQHF.

This sequence joins TRBV4-1 and TRBJ2-1; D uncertain. Germline CDR1 reads MGHRA; CDR2 reads YSYEKL. Trimming removed 0 bases at V and 6 bases at J, with 9 bases between. CDR3 length equals 14 residues. CDR3 amino acids: CASSQERDRNEQFF. The CDR3 DNA follows: TGCGCCAGCAGCCAAGAAAGAGATCGCAATGAGCAGTTCTTC.

The rearrangement joins TRBV5-1 to TRBJ1-5; D perhaps matches TRBD1 (6 bases). The V end was cut by 1 base, the J end by 3 bases, with 14 bases between. CDR1 SGHRS and CDR2 YFSETQ come from the germline V gene. The CDR3 spans 16 residues. The CDR3 region has the DNA TGCGCCAGCAGCTTGTACCCCGGACAGTCCAATCAGCCCCAGCATTTT. Translating it yields CASSLYPGQSNQPQHF. Combining the CDR3 with reference TRBV5-1 and TRBJ1-5 gives the whole variable domain KAGVTQTPRYLIKTRGQQVTLSCSPISGHRSVSWYQQTPGQGLQFLFEYFSETQRNKGNFPGRFSGRQFSNSRSEMNVSTLELGDSALYLCASSLYPGQSNQPQHFGDGTRLSIL.

The rearrangement links TRBV14 to TRBJ2-3; D might be TRBD1 (6 bases). This CDR3 comprises 15 residues. Trimming took off 1 base at V and 4 bases at J, with 12 bases between the two ends. Germline V gene sequence: CDR1 SGHDN, CDR2 FVKESK. The CDR3 DNA sequence: TGTGCCAGCAGCCAAGGTGGGACAATTGCAGATACGCAGTATTTT. It translates to CASSQGGTIADTQYF.

The J gene is TRBJ2-1, the V gene TRBV6-2 or TRBV6-3, with TRBD1 matching 11 bases. The trim removed 2 bases at V and 0 bases at J, leaving 12 bases unmatched. The CDR3 covers 20 residues. The germline gives CDR1 MNHEY, CDR2 SVGEGT. CDR3 in amino acids: CASSYLSGTGGTPSYNEQFF. CDR3 nucleotides: TGTGCCAGCAGTTACCTATCCGGGACAGGGGGGACCCCCTCCTACAATGAGCAGTTCTTC.

This clone occurred a few times. The CDR3 spells CASSYWDNTEAFF. The CDR3 coding sequence is TGTGCCAGCAGTTACTGGGATAACACTGAAGCTTTCTTT. This chain joins TRBV6-2 or TRBV6-3 and TRBJ1-1, with no clear D. The V end lost 1 base, the J end lost 2 bases, and 5 bases lay between the germline ends. Germline CDR1 is MNHEY and CDR2 is SVGEGT. This CDR3 contains 13 residues.

This rearrangement joins TRBV3-1 (or the pseudogene TRBV3-2) to TRBJ1-1; D is undetermined. The CDR3 runs 12 residues. Germline V gene sequence: CDR1 LGHDT, CDR2 YNNKEL (reference sequence). V was shortened by 4 bases and J by 3 bases, with 6 bases between the two germline ends. The CDR3 reads CASSRTDTEAFF. CDR3 sequence (DNA): TGTGCCAGCAGCCGGACGGACACTGAAGCTTTCTTT.

This clone was recorded once. The chain uses TRBV3-1 (or the pseudogene TRBV3-2) and TRBJ1-6; 8 nucleotides agree with TRBD1. CDR3 length: 14 amino acids. CDR1 and CDR2 (germline): LGHDT, YNNKEL (reference sequence). Germline trimming cut 4 bases from V and 6 bases from J; bases unmatched to any gene: 2. CDR3 nucleotides: TGTGCCAGCAGCCGGGACAGGCTTAATTCACCCCTCCACTTT. This translates into CASSRDRLNSPLHF.

The chain is built from TRBV4-1 and TRBJ2-2; D ambiguous. The V end was cut by 1 base, the J end by 4 bases, with 10 bases between. Germline V gene sequence: CDR1 MGHRA, CDR2 YSYEKL. The CDR3 is 15 residues long. The DNA of the CDR3 is TGCGCCAGCAGCCAAGTCAGGTCGGGCACCGGGGAGCTGTTTTTT. It specifies CASSQVRSGTGELFF.

The rearrangement joins TRBV9 to TRBJ1-4; D uncertain. The CDR3 is made up of 13 amino acids. Germline CDR1 is SGDLS and CDR2 is YYNGEE. V lost 4 bases to trimming and J lost 10 bases, with 14 bases between them. DNA of the CDR3: TGTGCCAGCAGCACCCAAGTCGGCGGAAAACTGTTTTTT. Its translation: CASSTQVGGKLFF.

This chain uses TRBV5-1 with TRBJ1-2; maybe TRBD1 (6 bases). Germline-derived CDR1 and CDR2 are SGHRS and YFSETQ. The CDR3 extends over 15 amino acids. V was clipped by 3 bases and J by 3 bases, with 15 bases between them. The chain's CDR3 is CASSSGQISDYGYTF. CDR3 sequence (DNA): TGCGCCAGCAGCTCAGGACAGATTTCTGACTATGGCTACACCTTC.

V is TRBV6-5 and J is TRBJ2-7; D is possibly TRBD1 or TRBD2 (5 bases each). Trimming removed 3 bases at V and 4 bases at J, with 16 bases between. CDR1 is MNHEY and CDR2 is SVGAGI in the germline V gene. The CDR3 length is 15 residues. CDR3 sequence: CASSYRKEGLYEQYF. CDR3 nucleotide sequence: TGTGCCAGCAGTTATCGGAAAGAGGGGTTGTACGAGCAGTACTTC.

The V call is TRBV2, the J call TRBJ1-3; D uncertain. The germline V and J ends were trimmed by 7 bases and 2 bases, with 12 bases remaining between them. The CDR3 consists of 14 residues. Germline values: CDR1 SNHLY, CDR2 FYNNEI. CDR3 loop: CASKDRLAGNTIYF. The CDR3 DNA is TGTGCCAGCAAGGATAGGTTGGCTGGAAACACCATATATTTT.

V and J are TRBV28 and TRBJ1-5; 7 nucleotides agree with TRBD1. Germline CDR1 reads MDHEN; CDR2 reads SYDVKM. V lost 4 bases, J lost 0 bases, and 9 bases stayed unmatched. This CDR3 has 17 amino acids. The CDR3: CASSSKTGPVSNQPQHF. The CDR3 bases are TGTGCCAGCAGTTCAAAGACAGGGCCGGTTAGCAATCAGCCCCAGCATTTT. The full variable domain, rest sourced from reference TRBV28 and TRBJ1-5, is DVKVTQSSRYLVKRTGEKVFLECVQDMDHENMFWYRQDPGLGLRLIYFSYDVKMKEKGDIPEGYSVSREKKERFSLILESASTNQTSMYLCASSSKTGPVSNQPQHFGDGTRLSIL.

This chain links TRBV5-1 with TRBJ1-1; 8 nucleotides align to TRBD1. With V trimmed by 1 base and J by 5 bases, 4 bases remained unmatched. Per the germline V gene, CDR1 is SGHRS and CDR2 is YFSETQ. The CDR3 consists of 14 residues. As DNA, the CDR3 is TGCGCCAGCAGCTTGTTACAGGGGGAAACTGAAGCTTTCTTT. Protein sequence: CASSLLQGETEAFF.

The V and J genes are TRBV5-4 and TRBJ2-7; D possibly corresponds to TRBD1 (7 bases). The CDR3 sequence is 14 residues long. Between the trimmed V and J ends, which lost 2 bases and 7 bases, there was a span of 16 bases. Germline V CDR1 and CDR2: SGHNT, YYREEE (reference sequence). The chain's CDR3 is CASSFSAGGYEQYF. DNA of the CDR3: TGTGCCAGCAGCTTTTCGGCAGGGGGGTATGAGCAGTACTTC.

The chain has TRBV7-2 and TRBJ2-1; 11 bases line up with TRBD2. The CDR3 spans 18 residues. J was trimmed by 9 bases and V by 4 bases; bases with no gene match: 17. Germline V CDR1 and CDR2: SGHTA, FQGNSA. The CDR3 DNA is TGTGCCAGCAGCTCCCCCCGGGGTAGCGGGGGGGCCGTGGTTGAGCAGTTCTTC. This gives the protein CASSSPRGSGGAVVEQFF.